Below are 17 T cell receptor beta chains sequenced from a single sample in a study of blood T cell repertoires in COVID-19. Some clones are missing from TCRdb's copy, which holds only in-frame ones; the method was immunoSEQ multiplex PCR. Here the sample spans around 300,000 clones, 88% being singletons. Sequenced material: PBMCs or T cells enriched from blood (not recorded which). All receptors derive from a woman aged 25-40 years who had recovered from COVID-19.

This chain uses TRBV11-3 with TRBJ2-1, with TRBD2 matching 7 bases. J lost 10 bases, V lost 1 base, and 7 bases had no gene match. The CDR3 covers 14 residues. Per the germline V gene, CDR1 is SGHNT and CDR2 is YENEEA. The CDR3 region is CASSLGLGEGEQFF. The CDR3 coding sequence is TGTGCCAGCAGCTTAGGTCTGGGGGAGGGGGAGCAGTTCTTC. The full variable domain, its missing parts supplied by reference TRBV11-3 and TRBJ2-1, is EAGVVQSPRYKIIEKKQPVAFWCNPISGHNTLYWYLQNLGQGPELLIRYENEEAVDDSQLPKDRFSAERLKGVDSTLKIQPAELGDSAVYLCASSLGLGEGEQFFGPGTRLTVL.

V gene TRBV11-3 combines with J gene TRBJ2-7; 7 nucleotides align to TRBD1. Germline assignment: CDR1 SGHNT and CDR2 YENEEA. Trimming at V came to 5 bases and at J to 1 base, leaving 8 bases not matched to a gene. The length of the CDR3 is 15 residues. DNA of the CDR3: TGTGCCAGCAGCCGAGGGGGCATCAGTTCCTACGAGCAGTACTTC. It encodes CASSRGGISSYEQYF.

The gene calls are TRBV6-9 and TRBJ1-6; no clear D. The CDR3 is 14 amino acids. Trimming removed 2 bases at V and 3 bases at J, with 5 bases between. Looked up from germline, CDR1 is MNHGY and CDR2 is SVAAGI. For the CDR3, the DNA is TGTGCCAGCAGTTATCGGGGCTATAATTCACCCCTCCACTTT. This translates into CASSYRGYNSPLHF.

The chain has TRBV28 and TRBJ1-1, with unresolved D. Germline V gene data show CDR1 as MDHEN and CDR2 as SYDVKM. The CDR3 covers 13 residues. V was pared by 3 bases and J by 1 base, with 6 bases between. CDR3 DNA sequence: TGTGCCAGCAGTTTTTCAGAGAACACTGAAGCTTTCTTT. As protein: CASSFSENTEAFF.

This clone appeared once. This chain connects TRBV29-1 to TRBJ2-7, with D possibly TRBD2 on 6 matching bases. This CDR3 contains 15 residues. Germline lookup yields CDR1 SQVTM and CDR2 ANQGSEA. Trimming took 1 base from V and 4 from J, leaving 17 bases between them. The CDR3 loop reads CSVEGRDGGLYEQYF. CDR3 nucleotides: TGCAGCGTTGAAGGGCGGGACGGAGGGCTTTACGAGCAGTACTTC.

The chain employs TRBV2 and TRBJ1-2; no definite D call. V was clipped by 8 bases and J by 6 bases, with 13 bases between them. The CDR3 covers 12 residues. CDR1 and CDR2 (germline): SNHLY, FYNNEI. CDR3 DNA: TGTGCCAGCCCAGCGTCCCTGGATGGCTACACCTTC. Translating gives CASPASLDGYTF.

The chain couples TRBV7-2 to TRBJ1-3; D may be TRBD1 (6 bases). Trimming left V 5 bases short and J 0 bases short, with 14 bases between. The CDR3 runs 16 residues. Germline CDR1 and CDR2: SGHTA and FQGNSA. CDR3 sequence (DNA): TGTGCCAGCAGCCTAACCCAGGGGAACTCTGGAAACACCATATATTTT. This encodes CASSLTQGNSGNTIYF. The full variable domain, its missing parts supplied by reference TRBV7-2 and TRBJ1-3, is GAGVSQSPSNKVTEKGKDVELRCDPISGHTALYWYRQSLGQGLEFLIYFQGNSAPDKSGLPSDRFSAERTGGSVSTLTIQRTQQEDSAVYLCASSLTQGNSGNTIYFGEGSWLTVV.

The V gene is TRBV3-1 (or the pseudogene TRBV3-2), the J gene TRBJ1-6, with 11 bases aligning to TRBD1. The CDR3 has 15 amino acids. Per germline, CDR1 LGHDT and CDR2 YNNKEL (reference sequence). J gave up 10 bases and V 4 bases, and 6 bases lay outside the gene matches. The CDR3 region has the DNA TGTGCCAGCAGCCTGCGGACAGGGGGCCGATCACCCCTCCACTTT. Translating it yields CASSLRTGGRSPLHF.

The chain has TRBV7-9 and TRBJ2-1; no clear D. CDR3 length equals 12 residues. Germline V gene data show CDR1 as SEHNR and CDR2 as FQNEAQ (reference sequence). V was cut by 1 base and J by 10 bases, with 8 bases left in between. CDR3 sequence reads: CASSLVAPEQFF. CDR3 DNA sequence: TGTGCCAGCAGCTTAGTGGCCCCGGAGCAGTTCTTC. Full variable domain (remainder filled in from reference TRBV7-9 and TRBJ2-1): DTGVSQNPRHKITKRGQNVTFRCDPISEHNRLYWYRQTLGQGPEFLTYFQNEAQLEKSRLLSDRFSAERPKGSFSTLEIQRTEQGDSAMYLCASSLVAPEQFFGPGTRLTVL.

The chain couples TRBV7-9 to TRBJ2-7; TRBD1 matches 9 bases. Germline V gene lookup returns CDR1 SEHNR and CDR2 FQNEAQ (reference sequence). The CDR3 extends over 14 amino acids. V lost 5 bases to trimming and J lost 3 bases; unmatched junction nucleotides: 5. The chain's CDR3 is CASSTPTGGYEQYF. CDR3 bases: TGTGCCAGCAGCACACCGACAGGGGGCTACGAGCAGTACTTC.

The CDR3 DNA reads as TGCGCCAGCAGCTTTAGGGGACAGGGGATCTCCGGCCCCCAAAAGTCCAATCAGCCCCAGCATTTT. As protein: CASSFRGQGISGPQKSNQPQHF. The rearrangement joins TRBV5-1 to TRBJ1-5, with 10 nucleotides matching TRBD1. Germline CDR1 and CDR2: SGHRS and YFSETQ. The CDR3 runs 22 residues. The junction had 23 bases not matched to a gene; V was cut back by 2 bases and J by 3 bases.

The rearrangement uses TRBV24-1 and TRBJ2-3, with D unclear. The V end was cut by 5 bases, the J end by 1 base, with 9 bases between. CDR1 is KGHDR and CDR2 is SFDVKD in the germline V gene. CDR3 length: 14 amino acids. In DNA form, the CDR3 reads TGTGCCACCAGTGTCTCCCGGGGCACAGATACGCAGTATTTT. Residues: CATSVSRGTDTQYF.

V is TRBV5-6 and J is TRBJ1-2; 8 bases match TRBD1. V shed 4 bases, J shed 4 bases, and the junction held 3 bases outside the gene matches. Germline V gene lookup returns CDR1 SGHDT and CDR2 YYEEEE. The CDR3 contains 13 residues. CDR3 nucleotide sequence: TGTGCCAGCAGCAAAGACAGGGGCTATGGCTACACCTTC. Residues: CASSKDRGYGYTF.

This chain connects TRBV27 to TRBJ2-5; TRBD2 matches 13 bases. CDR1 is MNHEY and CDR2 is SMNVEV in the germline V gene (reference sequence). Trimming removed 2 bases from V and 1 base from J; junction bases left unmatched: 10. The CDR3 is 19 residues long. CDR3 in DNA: TGTGCCAGCAGTTTAAGGGGTGGACTAGCGGGAGCCATCCAAGAGACCCAGTACTTC. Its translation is CASSLRGGLAGAIQETQYF.

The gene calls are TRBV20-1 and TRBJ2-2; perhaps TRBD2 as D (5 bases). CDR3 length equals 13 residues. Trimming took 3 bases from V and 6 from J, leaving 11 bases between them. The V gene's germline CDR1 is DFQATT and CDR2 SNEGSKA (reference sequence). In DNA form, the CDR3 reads TGCAGTGCTAGTCGTAGAGGGTCCGGGGAGCTGTTTTTT. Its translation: CSASRRGSGELFF.

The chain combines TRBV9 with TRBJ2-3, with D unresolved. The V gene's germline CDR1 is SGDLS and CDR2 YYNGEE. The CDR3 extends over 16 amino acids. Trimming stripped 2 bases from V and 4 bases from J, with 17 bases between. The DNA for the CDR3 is TGTGCCAGCAGCGTTAACGAGATTCCCGTCCCAGATACGCAGTATTTT. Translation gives CASSVNEIPVPDTQYF.

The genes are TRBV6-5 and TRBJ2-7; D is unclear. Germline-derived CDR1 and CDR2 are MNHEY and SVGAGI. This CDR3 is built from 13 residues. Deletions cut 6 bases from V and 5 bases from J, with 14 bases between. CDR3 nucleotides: TGTGCCAGCAGCCCCAGGCAGTACCACGAGCAGTACTTC. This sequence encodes CASSPRQYHEQYF.